These T cell receptor beta chains were read from a single sample in a study of T cell responses to AZD1222 COVID-19 vaccine. Libraries were prepared by immunoSEQ multiplex PCR; TCRdb keeps only in-frame clonotypes and omits some of them. The sample holds some 140,000 clones, approximately 90% seen once. The sample was peripheral blood, taken on day 0 of AZD1222 vaccination. The receptors come from an adult in good health. CDR3s include the opening cysteine and the closing phenylalanine or tryptophan. A D gene is named only where the DNA matches it firmly. Clone sizes are given selectively: once, few, many, or a class where the clone is expanded.

CDR3 protein,CDR3 DNA,clone size,V gene,J gene,D gene
CAVYSGLRTEAFF,TGTGCCGTCTACTCGGGACTCCGGACTGAAGCTTTCTTT,NA,TRBV28,TRBJ1-1,NA
CAISENKNYGYTF,TGTGCCATCAGTGAGAACAAGAACTATGGCTACACCTTC,NA,TRBV10-3,TRBJ1-2,NA
CASSSGGTGRVTDTQYF,TGTGCCAGCAGCTCTGGGGGAACAGGAAGGGTTACAGATACGCAGTATTTT,NA,TRBV9,TRBJ2-3,NA
CASQGDYEQYF,TGTGCCTCCCAGGGGGACTACGAGCAGTACTTC,NA,TRBV6-5,TRBJ2-7,TRBD1
CASSQEAGQRVNYGYTF,TGTGCCAGCTCACAAGAGGCGGGACAACGAGTAAACTATGGCTACACCTTC,NA,TRBV18,TRBJ1-2,NA
CASSLVPLGGTAEAFF,TGTGCCAGCAGCTTAGTTCCCTTAGGGGGCACCGCTGAAGCTTTCTTT,NA,TRBV7-2,TRBJ1-1,TRBD1
CASRSPSNEKLFF,TGTGCCAGCCGGTCGCCGAGTAATGAAAAACTGTTTTTT,NA,TRBV6-5,TRBJ1-4,NA
CASSLNSPLHF,TGTGCCAGCAGCCTTAATTCACCCCTCCACTTT,NA,TRBV7-2,TRBJ1-6,NA
CASSPTTGSPEQFF,TGTGCCAGCAGCCCCACGACAGGTTCCCCTGAGCAGTTCTTC,few,TRBV11-2,TRBJ2-1,NA
CASRWQENTEAFF,TGTGCCAGTCGGTGGCAGGAGAACACTGAAGCTTTCTTT,NA,TRBV6-4,TRBJ1-1,NA
CSVGSNRVSEKLFF,TGCAGCGTTGGGTCTAACAGGGTATCCGAAAAACTGTTTTTT,NA,TRBV29-1,TRBJ1-4,NA
CASSPGRTEKLFF,TGTGCCAGCAGTCCAGGGAGAACTGAAAAACTGTTTTTT,NA,TRBV28,TRBJ1-4,NA
CASSPRGGLGEQFF,TGTGCCAGCAGCCCAAGAGGCGGGCTGGGTGAGCAGTTCTTC,NA,TRBV7-3,TRBJ2-1,NA
CASKREGGEKLFF,TGTGCCAGTAAAAGGGAGGGTGGTGAAAAACTGTTTTTT,NA,TRBV19,TRBJ1-4,NA
CASSRARDGYTF,TGTGCCAGCTCGCGAGCGCGTGATGGCTACACCTTC,NA,TRBV2,TRBJ1-2,NA
CASHSGQLPYEQYF,TGTGCCAGTCATTCTGGACAGTTACCCTACGAGCAGTACTTC,NA,TRBV27,TRBJ2-7,NA
CASSAQPRTGISVGANVLTF,TGTGCCAGCAGTGCCCAACCTCGGACAGGAATCTCTGTCGGGGCCAACGTCCTGACTTTC,NA,TRBV6-1,TRBJ2-6,TRBD1
CASSLAGTGDEKLFF,TGTGCCAGCAGCTTAGCCGGGACAGGGGATGAAAAACTGTTTTTT,NA,TRBV7-2,TRBJ1-4,TRBD1
CAWSVGQGGQPQHF,TGTGCCTGGAGTGTAGGGCAGGGCGGTCAGCCCCAGCATTTT,NA,TRBV30,TRBJ1-5,NA
CASSSWGLNTEAFF,TGTGCCAGCAGCTCCTGGGGGCTAAACACTGAAGCTTTCTTT,NA,TRBV7-9,TRBJ1-1,NA
CASSWGRNTEAFF,TGTGCCAGCAGCTGGGGTCGGAACACTGAAGCTTTCTTT,NA,TRBV11-2,TRBJ1-1,NA
CASSLEWTQYF,TGTGCCAGCAGCTTAGAGTGGACCCAGTACTTC,NA,TRBV7-2,TRBJ2-5,NA
CASSPLGGSSYEQYF,TGTGCCAGCAGTCCACTCGGGGGGAGTTCCTACGAGCAGTACTTC,NA,TRBV28,TRBJ2-7,TRBD2
CATSIPRNQPQHF,TGTGCCACCAGCATCCCCAGAAATCAGCCCCAGCATTTT,NA,TRBV15,TRBJ1-5,NA
CASSQLGQTNYGYTF,TGTGCCAGCAGCCAGCTTGGACAGACTAACTATGGCTACACCTTC,NA,TRBV11-2,TRBJ1-2,NA
CASSYPLGDSGKVAKNIQYF,TGTGCCAGCAGTTACCCCCTAGGCGATTCGGGGAAGGTAGCCAAAAACATTCAGTACTTC,NA,TRBV6-2/TRBV6-3,TRBJ2-4,NA
CSVEVSRANTEAFF,TGCAGCGTTGAAGTCAGCAGGGCGAACACTGAAGCTTTCTTT,NA,TRBV29-1,TRBJ1-1,NA
CASSRAGENTEAFF,TGTGCCAGCTCACGGGCAGGGGAGAACACTGAAGCTTTCTTT,once,TRBV18,TRBJ1-1,NA
CASSLQPSQKEQYF,TGTGCCAGCAGCTTACAACCGTCGCAGAAGGAGCAGTACTTC,NA,TRBV7-3,TRBJ2-7,NA
CASSIGRTNSPLHF,TGTGCCAGTAGTATTGGCAGAACTAATTCACCCCTCCACTTT,NA,TRBV19,TRBJ1-6,NA
CASSYDNRIYEQYF,TGTGCCAGCAGCTATGATAATAGAATCTACGAGCAGTACTTC,NA,TRBV5-4,TRBJ2-7,NA
CSARGGKGIEETQYF,TGCAGTGCTCGTGGGGGAAAGGGTATCGAAGAGACCCAGTACTTC,once,TRBV20-1,TRBJ2-5,NA
CASSQAAGELFF,TGCGCCAGCAGCCAAGCTGCCGGGGAGCTGTTTTTT,NA,TRBV4-1,TRBJ2-2,NA
CASSFQGSVGGENEKLFF,TGTGCCAGCAGTTTCCAAGGGAGCGTCGGAGGCGAGAATGAAAAACTGTTTTTT,NA,TRBV27,TRBJ1-4,NA
CASSQDGGSEAFF,TGTGCCAGCAGCCAAGATGGTGGGTCTGAAGCTTTCTTT,NA,TRBV4-2,TRBJ1-1,NA
CASSEGTGGFYEQFF,TGTGCCAGCAGTGAAGGGACAGGGGGTTTTTATGAGCAGTTCTTC,NA,TRBV2,TRBJ2-1,TRBD1
CASSIRVLAVYGGELFF,TGTGCCAGTAGTATAAGGGTACTAGCGGTTTATGGCGGGGAGCTGTTTTTT,NA,TRBV19,TRBJ2-2,TRBD2
CASSPRTENTEAFF,TGTGCCAGCTCACCGCGGACAGAGAACACTGAAGCTTTCTTT,few,TRBV18,TRBJ1-1,NA
CASSLGTGGPYGYTF,TGTGCCAGCAGCTTAGGGACAGGGGGGCCCTATGGCTACACCTTC,NA,TRBV11-2,TRBJ1-2,TRBD1
CASSTYGHRHYGYTF,TGTGCCAGCAGCACTTATGGCCATAGGCACTATGGCTACACCTTC,few,TRBV14,TRBJ1-2,NA
CASSPRRGSQYEQYF,TGTGCCAGCAGCCCGAGAAGGGGGAGTCAGTACGAGCAGTACTTC,NA,TRBV5-4,TRBJ2-7,NA
CASSSPRGDRLYSGNTIYF,TGTGCCAGCAGCTCCCCTCGGGGGGACAGGCTTTACTCTGGAAACACCATATATTTT,NA,TRBV7-8,TRBJ1-3,TRBD1
CASSGLAGAGTGELFF,TGTGCCAGTAGTGGACTAGCGGGGGCGGGGACCGGGGAGCTGTTTTTT,NA,TRBV19,TRBJ2-2,TRBD2
CASSQGNGLALGKRYEQYF,TGTGCCAGCAGCCAGGGTAACGGACTAGCTCTTGGGAAGAGATACGAGCAGTACTTC,NA,TRBV28,TRBJ2-7,TRBD2
CASSSWGGRDQPQHF,TGCGCCAGCAGCAGCTGGGGGGGTCGGGATCAGCCCCAGCATTTT,NA,TRBV5-1,TRBJ1-5,NA
CASSSQDTGELFF,TGTGCCAGCAGTTCTCAGGACACCGGGGAGCTGTTTTTT,NA,TRBV6-4,TRBJ2-2,NA